The 14 T cell receptor beta chains below all came from one sample that was sequenced in a study of T cell responses to AZD1222 COVID-19 vaccine. Profiling relied on immunoSEQ multiplex PCR, and the TCRdb table lists in-frame clones only, not all of them. Of about 90,000 clones in the sample, roughly 90% were seen once. The source material was peripheral blood, sampled 28 days after the second AZD1222 dose. The receptor source for this set is an adult who received the AZD1222 COVID-19 vaccine.

This chain links TRBV7-2 with TRBJ1-2, with TRBD1 matching over 7 bases. V was pared by 3 bases and J by 0 bases, with 10 bases of the junction left unmatched. The CDR3 covers 17 residues. Germline V lookup: CDR1 SGHTA, CDR2 FQGNSA. The CDR3 DNA sequence: TGTGCCAGCAGCTTCCAGCCACAGGGGAGGACTAACTATGGCTACACCTTC. Translated, it gives CASSFQPQGRTNYGYTF.

J is TRBJ2-7 and V is TRBV14, with D possibly being TRBD1 or TRBD2 (6 bases each). The CDR3 covers 16 residues. The V end lost 1 base, the J end lost 4 bases, and 17 bases lay between the germline ends. The V gene's germline CDR1 is SGHDN and CDR2 FVKESK. The CDR3 here is CASSQGGGGGLYEQYF. The CDR3 nucleotides read TGTGCCAGCAGCCAAGGAGGGGGAGGAGGGTTGTACGAGCAGTACTTC.

V and J are TRBV4-3 and TRBJ2-5; possible D gene TRBD1, 5 bases. Looked up from germline, CDR1 is LGHNA and CDR2 is YSLEER. CDR3 size: 15 residues. The ends were cut back, 1 base at V and 1 base at J, with 10 bases in the middle. CDR3 DNA: TGCGCCAGCAGCCAAGGAACAGGTGGCCAAGAGACCCAGTACTTC. As protein: CASSQGTGGQETQYF.

The chain couples TRBV19 to TRBJ2-7, with 9 bases aligning to TRBD1. J gave up 3 bases and V 10 bases, and 13 bases lay outside the gene matches. The CDR3 is made up of 15 amino acids. Germline CDR1 reads LNHDA; CDR2 reads SQIVND (reference sequence). The CDR3 DNA reads as TGTGCCACCCCGCCCTGGGACAGGGCGTACTACGAGCAGTACTTC. This translates into CATPPWDRAYYEQYF. Filled out from reference TRBV19 and TRBJ2-7, the complete variable domain reads DGGITQSPKYLFRKEGQNVTLSCEQNLNHDAMYWYRQDPGQGLRLIYYSQIVNDFQKGDIAEGYSVSREKKESFPLTVTSAQKNPTAFYLCATPPWDRAYYEQYFGPGTRLTVT.

The chain couples TRBV18 to TRBJ1-1; weak D call: TRBD1 (5 bases). V was cut by 2 bases and J by 1 base, with 14 bases left in between. This CDR3 has 16 amino acids. CDR1 and CDR2 from the germline V gene are KGHSH and LQKENI. CDR3: CASSPGRGEGNTEAFF. The CDR3 DNA reads TGTGCCAGCTCACCAGGTCGGGGCGAAGGGAACACTGAAGCTTTCTTT.

The genes are TRBV6-1 and TRBJ1-2; perhaps TRBD1 as D (6 bases). V lost 3 bases to trimming and J lost 7 bases, with 30 bases between them. The germline gives CDR1 MNHNS, CDR2 SASEGT. The CDR3 consists of 19 residues. Here the CDR3 reads CASSDFRTWGPLKVSGYTF. CDR3 DNA sequence: TGTGCCAGCAGTGATTTTCGGACGTGGGGGCCCCTGAAAGTATCTGGCTACACCTTC.

V gene TRBV7-3 combines with J gene TRBJ2-1; D not resolved. The CDR3 is made up of 13 amino acids. From germline, CDR1 is SGHTA and CDR2 FQGTGA. The V gene lost 0 bases and the J gene lost 5 bases, with 5 bases spanning the gap. The DNA for the CDR3 is TGTGCCAGCAGCTTAACGGAGCACAATGAGCAGTTCTTC. Translating it yields CASSLTEHNEQFF.

CDR3 in amino acids: CASSPRLAGGMTYEQYF. CDR3 DNA sequence: TGTGCCAGCAGTCCCCGACTAGCGGGGGGCATGACCTACGAGCAGTACTTC. The chain carries TRBV27 and TRBJ2-7; 13 nucleotides align to TRBD2. The CDR3 sequence is 17 residues long. Germline V lookup: CDR1 MNHEY, CDR2 SMNVEV (reference sequence). V lost 5 bases to trimming and J lost 2 bases; unmatched junction nucleotides: 9.

This chain connects TRBV3-1 (or the pseudogene TRBV3-2) to TRBJ2-1; 9 nucleotides match TRBD2. Germline trimming cut 4 bases from V and 6 bases from J; bases unmatched to any gene: 7. Per the germline V gene, CDR1 is LGHDT and CDR2 is YNNKEL (reference sequence). This CDR3 is built from 15 residues. The CDR3 here is CASSPSRGGGNEQFF. The CDR3 region has the DNA TGTGCCAGCAGCCCTTCTCGCGGGGGGGGCAATGAGCAGTTCTTC.

The rearrangement links TRBV30 to TRBJ2-4, with D maybe TRBD1 (6 bases). The CDR3 spans 19 residues. V shed 5 bases and J shed 0 bases, with 26 bases lying between them. Germline V gene data show CDR1 as GTSNPN and CDR2 as SVGIG (reference sequence). CDR3 coding DNA: TGTGCCTGGGACCGAGGGGGAACCGCGACAGCTATAGCCAAAAACATTCAGTACTTC. Translated: CAWDRGGTATAIAKNIQYF.

The chain has TRBV3-1 (or the pseudogene TRBV3-2) and TRBJ1-4; D uncertain. The CDR3 runs to 15 residues. V lost 3 bases to trimming and J lost 8 bases, with 16 bases between them. Germline CDR1 reads LGHDT; CDR2 reads YNNKEL (reference sequence). As DNA, the CDR3 is TGTGCCAGCAGCCAGTTCCCGGCGACCGAAGAAAAACTGTTTTTT. Its protein is CASSQFPATEEKLFF.

DNA for the CDR3: TGTGCCAGCAGCCTCGGACAGGGTGGGGCCTACAATGAGCAGTTCTTC. Amino acids: CASSLGQGGAYNEQFF. The chain uses TRBV11-3 and TRBJ2-1; 8 nucleotides match TRBD1. V shed 5 bases and J 2 bases; nucleotides not matched to a gene: 8. The CDR3 spans 16 residues. Germline CDR1 SGHNT, CDR2 YENEEA.

The genes are TRBV30 and TRBJ1-1, with 8 bases fitting TRBD1. Germline values: CDR1 GTSNPN, CDR2 SVGIG (reference sequence). This CDR3 comprises 13 residues. V gave up 8 bases and J gave up 1 base; unmatched junction bases: 6. CDR3 DNA sequence: TGTGCCGGACAGGGTTTAGGGAACACTGAAGCTTTCTTT. Its translation is CAGQGLGNTEAFF.

The rearrangement joins TRBV6-6 to TRBJ2-2; 13 bases map to TRBD2. Germline-derived CDR1 and CDR2 are MNHNY and SVGAGI (reference sequence). This CDR3 has 17 residues. The J segment lost 3 bases and the V segment lost 5 bases, leaving 6 bases of the junction unmatched. The CDR3 nucleotides are TGTGCCAGCAGTCCCCTCGGACTAGCGGGGGACACCGGGGAGCTGTTTTTT. The encoded protein is CASSPLGLAGDTGELFF.